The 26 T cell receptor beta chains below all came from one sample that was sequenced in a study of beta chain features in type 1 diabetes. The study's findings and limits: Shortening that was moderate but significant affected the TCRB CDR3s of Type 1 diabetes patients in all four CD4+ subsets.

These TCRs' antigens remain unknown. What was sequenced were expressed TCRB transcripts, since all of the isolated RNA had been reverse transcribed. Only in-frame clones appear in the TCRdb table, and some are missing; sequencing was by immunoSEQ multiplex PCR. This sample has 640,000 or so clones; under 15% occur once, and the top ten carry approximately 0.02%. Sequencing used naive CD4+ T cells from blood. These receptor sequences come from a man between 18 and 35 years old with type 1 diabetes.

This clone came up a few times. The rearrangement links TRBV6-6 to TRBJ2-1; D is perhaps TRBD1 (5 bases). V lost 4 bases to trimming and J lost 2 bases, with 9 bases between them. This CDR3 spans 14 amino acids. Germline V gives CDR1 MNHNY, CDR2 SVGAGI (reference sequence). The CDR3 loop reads CASSSTETYNEQFF. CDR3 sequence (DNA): TGTGCCAGCAGTTCGACAGAGACCTACAATGAGCAGTTCTTC.

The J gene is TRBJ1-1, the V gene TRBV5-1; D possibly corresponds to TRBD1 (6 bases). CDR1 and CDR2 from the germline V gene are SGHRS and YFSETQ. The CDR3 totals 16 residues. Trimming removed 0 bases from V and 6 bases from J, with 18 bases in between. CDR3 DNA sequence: TGCGCCAGCAGCTTGGGGCAGGGGATGGGGACTGCTGAAGCTTTCTTT. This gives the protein CASSLGQGMGTAEAFF.

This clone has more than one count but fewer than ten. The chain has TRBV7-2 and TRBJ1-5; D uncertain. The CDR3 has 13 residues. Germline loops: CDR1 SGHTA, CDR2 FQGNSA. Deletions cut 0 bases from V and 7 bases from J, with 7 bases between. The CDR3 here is CASSLALLQPQHF. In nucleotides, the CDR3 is TGTGCCAGCAGCTTAGCACTTTTACAGCCCCAGCATTTT.

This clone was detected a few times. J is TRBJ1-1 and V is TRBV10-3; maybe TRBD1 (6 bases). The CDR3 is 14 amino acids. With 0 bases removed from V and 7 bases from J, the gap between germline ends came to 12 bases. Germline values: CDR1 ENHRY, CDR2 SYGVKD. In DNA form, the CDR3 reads TGTGCCATCAGTGAGTCCCCGGGACAACTTGAAGCTTTCTTT. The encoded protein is CAISESPGQLEAFF.

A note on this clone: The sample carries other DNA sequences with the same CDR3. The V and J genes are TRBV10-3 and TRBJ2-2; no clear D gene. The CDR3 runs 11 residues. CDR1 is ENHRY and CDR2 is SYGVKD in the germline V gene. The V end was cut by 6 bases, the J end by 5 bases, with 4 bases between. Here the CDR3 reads CAIRGTGELFF. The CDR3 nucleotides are TGTGCCATCAGGGGGACCGGGGAGCTGTTTTTT.

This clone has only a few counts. CDR3 protein: CAISGSGGDNSYEQYF. Here the CDR3 DNA reads TGTGCCATCAGTGGATCCGGAGGGGATAACTCCTACGAGCAGTACTTC. This chain uses TRBV10-3 with TRBJ2-7; possible D gene TRBD2, 6 bases. Germline values: CDR1 ENHRY, CDR2 SYGVKD. CDR3 size: 16 residues. The V and J ends lost 4 bases and 0 bases respectively, with 16 bases between them.

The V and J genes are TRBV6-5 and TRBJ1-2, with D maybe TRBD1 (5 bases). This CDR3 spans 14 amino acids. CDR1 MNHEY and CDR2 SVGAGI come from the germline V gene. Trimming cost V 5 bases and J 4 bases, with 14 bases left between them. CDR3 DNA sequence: TGTGCCAGCAGTCGAACGCAGGGAGGCTATGGCTACACCTTC. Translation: CASSRTQGGYGYTF.

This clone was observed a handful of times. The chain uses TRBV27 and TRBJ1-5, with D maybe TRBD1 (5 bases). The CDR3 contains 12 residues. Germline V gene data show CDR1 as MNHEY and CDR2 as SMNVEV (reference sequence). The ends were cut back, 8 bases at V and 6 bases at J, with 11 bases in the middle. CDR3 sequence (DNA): TGTGCCAGCGGAGACAGACTTCAGCCCCAGCATTTT. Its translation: CASGDRLQPQHF.

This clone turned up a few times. DNA of the CDR3: TGTGCCAGCAGCTTAGACGGGACAGGGACCGGGGAGCTGTTTTTT. Amino acids: CASSLDGTGTGELFF. V and J are TRBV7-2 and TRBJ2-2; TRBD1 matches at 9 bases. The CDR3 loop spans 15 amino acids. Germline assignment: CDR1 SGHTA and CDR2 FQGNSA. With 1 base clipped from V and 5 bases from J, the junction kept 2 bases outside the gene matches.

CDR3 loop: CAWTQGGAGEAFF. The CDR3 region has the DNA TGTGCCTGGACCCAGGGGGGTGCAGGTGAAGCTTTCTTT. The chain employs TRBV30 and TRBJ1-1, with 7 bases matching TRBD1. The length of the CDR3 is 13 residues. Germline V lookup: CDR1 GTSNPN, CDR2 SVGIG (reference sequence). J was trimmed by 7 bases and V by 4 bases; bases with no gene match: 9.

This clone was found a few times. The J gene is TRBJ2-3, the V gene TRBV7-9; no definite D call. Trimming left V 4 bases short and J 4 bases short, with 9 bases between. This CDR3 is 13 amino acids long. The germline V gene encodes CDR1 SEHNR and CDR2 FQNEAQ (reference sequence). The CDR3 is CASSSGKSDTQYF. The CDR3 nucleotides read TGTGCCAGCAGCTCAGGAAAGTCAGATACGCAGTATTTT.

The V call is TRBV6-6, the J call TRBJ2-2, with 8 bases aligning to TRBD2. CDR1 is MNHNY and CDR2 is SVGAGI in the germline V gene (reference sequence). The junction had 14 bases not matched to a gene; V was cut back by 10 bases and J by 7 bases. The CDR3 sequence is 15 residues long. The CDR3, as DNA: TGTGCCACCCGGGGGAGCGGGGGCGAAGGCGGGGAGCTGTTTTTT. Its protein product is CATRGSGGEGGELFF.

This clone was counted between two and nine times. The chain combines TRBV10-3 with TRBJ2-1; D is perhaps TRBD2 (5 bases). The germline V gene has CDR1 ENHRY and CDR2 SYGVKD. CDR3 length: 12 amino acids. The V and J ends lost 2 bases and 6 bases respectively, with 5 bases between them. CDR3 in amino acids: CAISEGLNEQFF. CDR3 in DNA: TGTGCCATCAGTGAGGGACTCAATGAGCAGTTCTTC.

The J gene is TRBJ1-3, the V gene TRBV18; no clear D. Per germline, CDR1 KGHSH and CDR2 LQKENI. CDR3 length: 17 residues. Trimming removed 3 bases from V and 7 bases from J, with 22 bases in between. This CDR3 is CASSPVAILAALNTIYF. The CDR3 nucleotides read TGTGCCAGCTCACCGGTGGCCATTTTAGCGGCTTTGAACACCATATATTTT. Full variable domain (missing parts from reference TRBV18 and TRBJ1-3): NAGVMQNPRHLVRRRGQEARLRCSPMKGHSHVYWYRQLPEEGLKFMVYLQKENIIDESGMPKERFSAEFPKEGPSILRIQQVVRGDSAAYFCASSPVAILAALNTIYFGEGSWLTVV.

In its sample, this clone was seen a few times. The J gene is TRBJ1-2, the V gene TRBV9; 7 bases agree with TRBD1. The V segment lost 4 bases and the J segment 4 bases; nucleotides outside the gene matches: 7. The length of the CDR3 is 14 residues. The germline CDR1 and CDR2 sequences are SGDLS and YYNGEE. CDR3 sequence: CASSPLQGTYGYTF. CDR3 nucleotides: TGTGCCAGCAGCCCTCTACAGGGGACCTATGGCTACACCTTC.

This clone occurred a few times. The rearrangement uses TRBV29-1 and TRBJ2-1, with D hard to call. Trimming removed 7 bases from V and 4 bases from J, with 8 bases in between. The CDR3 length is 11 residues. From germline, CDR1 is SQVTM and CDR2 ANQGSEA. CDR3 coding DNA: TGCAGCGCAGATCAATACAATGAGCAGTTCTTC. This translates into CSADQYNEQFF.

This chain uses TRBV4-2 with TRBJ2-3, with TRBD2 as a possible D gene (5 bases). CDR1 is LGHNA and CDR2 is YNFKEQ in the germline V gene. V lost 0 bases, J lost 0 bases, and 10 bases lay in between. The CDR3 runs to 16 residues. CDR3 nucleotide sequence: TGTGCCAGCAGCCAAGAAGAGCGGAAAAGCACAGATACGCAGTATTTT. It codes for CASSQEERKSTDTQYF.

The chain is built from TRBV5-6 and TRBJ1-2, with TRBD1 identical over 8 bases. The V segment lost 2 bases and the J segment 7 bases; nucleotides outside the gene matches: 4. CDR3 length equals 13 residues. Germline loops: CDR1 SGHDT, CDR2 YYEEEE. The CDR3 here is CASSFRGRGGYTF. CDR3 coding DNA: TGTGCCAGCAGCTTCAGGGGGCGCGGTGGCTACACCTTC.

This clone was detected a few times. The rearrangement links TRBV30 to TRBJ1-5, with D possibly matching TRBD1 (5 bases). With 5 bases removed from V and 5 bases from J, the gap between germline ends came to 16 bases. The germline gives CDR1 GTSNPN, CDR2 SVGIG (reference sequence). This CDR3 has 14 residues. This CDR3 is CAWDRPGRYQPQHF. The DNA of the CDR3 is TGTGCCTGGGATCGCCCGGGGCGATATCAGCCCCAGCATTTT.

In DNA form, the CDR3 reads TGTGCCAGCAGTGCCCGACATTGGGGACAGGAACGAAATGAGCAGTTCTTC. It specifies CASSARHWGQERNEQFF. The V and J genes are TRBV6-1 and TRBJ2-1; 8 positions match TRBD1. CDR1 is MNHNS and CDR2 is SASEGT in the germline V gene. Trimming removed 4 bases from V and 7 bases from J; junction bases left unmatched: 15. CDR3 length: 17 residues.

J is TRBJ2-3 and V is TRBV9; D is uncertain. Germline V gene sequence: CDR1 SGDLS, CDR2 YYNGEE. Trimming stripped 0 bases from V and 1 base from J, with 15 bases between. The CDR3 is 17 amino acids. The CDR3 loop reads CASSVAALAKGTDTQYF. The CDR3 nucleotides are TGTGCCAGCAGCGTAGCGGCTCTCGCCAAAGGCACAGATACGCAGTATTTT.

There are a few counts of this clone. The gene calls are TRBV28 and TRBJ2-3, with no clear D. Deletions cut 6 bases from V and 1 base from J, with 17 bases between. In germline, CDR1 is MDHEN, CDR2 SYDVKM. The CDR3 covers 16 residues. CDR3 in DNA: TGTGCCAGCAGCCCTGGCCAGGCGGTGGGCACAGATACGCAGTATTTT. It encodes CASSPGQAVGTDTQYF.

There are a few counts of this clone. The CDR3 DNA sequence: TGTGCTAGTGGTTTGGGACAGAACAATGAGCAGTTCTTC. It is translated as CASGLGQNNEQFF. The chain employs TRBV12-5 and TRBJ2-1; possibly TRBD1 for D (5 bases). The V end was cut by 1 base, the J end by 5 bases, with 6 bases between. The CDR3 covers 13 residues. Germline CDR1 reads LGHNT; CDR2 reads FRNRAP.

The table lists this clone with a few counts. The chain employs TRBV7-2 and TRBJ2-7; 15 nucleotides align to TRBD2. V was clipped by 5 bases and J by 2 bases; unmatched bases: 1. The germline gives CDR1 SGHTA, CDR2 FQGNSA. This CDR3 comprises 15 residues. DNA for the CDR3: TGTGCCAGCAGCCGGACTAGCGGGGGGGCCTACGAGCAGTACTTC. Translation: CASSRTSGGAYEQYF.

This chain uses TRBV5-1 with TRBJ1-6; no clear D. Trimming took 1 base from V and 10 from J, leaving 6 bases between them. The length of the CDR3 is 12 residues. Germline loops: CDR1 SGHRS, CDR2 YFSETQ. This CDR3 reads CASSLKGSPLHF. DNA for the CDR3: TGCGCCAGCAGCTTGAAGGGATCACCCCTCCACTTT. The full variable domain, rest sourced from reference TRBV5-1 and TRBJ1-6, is KAGVTQTPRYLIKTRGQQVTLSCSPISGHRSVSWYQQTPGQGLQFLFEYFSETQRNKGNFPGRFSGRQFSNSRSEMNVSTLELGDSALYLCASSLKGSPLHFGNGTRLTVT.

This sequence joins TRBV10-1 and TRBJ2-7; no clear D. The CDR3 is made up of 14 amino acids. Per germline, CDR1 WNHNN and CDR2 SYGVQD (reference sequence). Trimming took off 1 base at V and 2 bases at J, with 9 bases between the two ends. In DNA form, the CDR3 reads TGCGCCAGCAGTGAGTGGCGAGATCCCTACGAGCAGTACTTC. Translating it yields CASSEWRDPYEQYF.